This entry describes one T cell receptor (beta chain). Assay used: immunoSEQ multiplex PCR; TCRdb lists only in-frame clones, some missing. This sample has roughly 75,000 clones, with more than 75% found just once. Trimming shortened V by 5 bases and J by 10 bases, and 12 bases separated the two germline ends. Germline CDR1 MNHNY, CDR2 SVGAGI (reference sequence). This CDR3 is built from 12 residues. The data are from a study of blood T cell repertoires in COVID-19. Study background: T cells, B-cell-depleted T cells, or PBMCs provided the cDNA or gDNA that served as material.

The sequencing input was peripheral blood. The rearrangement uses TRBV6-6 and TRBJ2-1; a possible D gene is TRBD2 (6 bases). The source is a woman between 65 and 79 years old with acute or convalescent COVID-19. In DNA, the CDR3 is TGTGCCAGCAGTAGGGAGAGCGGGGAGCAGTTCTTC. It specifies CASSRESGEQFF.